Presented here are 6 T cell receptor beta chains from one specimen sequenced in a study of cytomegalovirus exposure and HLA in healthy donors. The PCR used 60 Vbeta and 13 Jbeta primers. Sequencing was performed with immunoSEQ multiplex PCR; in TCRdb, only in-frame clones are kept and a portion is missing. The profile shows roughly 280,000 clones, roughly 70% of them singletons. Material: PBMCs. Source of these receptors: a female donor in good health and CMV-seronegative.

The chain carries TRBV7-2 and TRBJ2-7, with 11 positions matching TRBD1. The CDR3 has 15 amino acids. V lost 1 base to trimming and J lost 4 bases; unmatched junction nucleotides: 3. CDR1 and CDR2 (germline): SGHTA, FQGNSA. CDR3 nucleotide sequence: TGTGCCAGCAGCTTAGACGGGACAGGGGGGTACGAGCAGTACTTC. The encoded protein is CASSLDGTGGYEQYF.

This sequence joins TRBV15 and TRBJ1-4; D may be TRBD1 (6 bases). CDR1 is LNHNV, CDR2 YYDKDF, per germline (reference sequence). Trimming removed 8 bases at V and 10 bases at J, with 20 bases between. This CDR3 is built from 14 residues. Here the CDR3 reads CATEQGLQRGKLFF. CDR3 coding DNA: TGTGCCACCGAGCAGGGGCTTCAAAGGGGAAAACTGTTTTTT.

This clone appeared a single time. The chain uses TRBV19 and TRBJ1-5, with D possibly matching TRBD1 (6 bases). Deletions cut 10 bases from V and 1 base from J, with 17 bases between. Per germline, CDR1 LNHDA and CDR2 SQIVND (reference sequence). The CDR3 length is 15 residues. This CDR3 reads CATALEGHSNQPQHF. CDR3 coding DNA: TGTGCCACCGCACTTGAGGGACACAGCAATCAGCCCCAGCATTTT. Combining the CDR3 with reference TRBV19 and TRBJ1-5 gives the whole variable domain DGGITQSPKYLFRKEGQNVTLSCEQNLNHDAMYWYRQDPGQGLRLIYYSQIVNDFQKGDIAEGYSVSREKKESFPLTVTSAQKNPTAFYLCATALEGHSNQPQHFGDGTRLSIL.

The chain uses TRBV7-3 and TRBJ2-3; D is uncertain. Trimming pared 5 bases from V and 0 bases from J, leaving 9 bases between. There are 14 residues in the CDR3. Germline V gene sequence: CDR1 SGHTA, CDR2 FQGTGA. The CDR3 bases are TGTGCCAGCAGCCGGTCCTCTAGCACAGATACGCAGTATTTT. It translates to CASSRSSSTDTQYF.

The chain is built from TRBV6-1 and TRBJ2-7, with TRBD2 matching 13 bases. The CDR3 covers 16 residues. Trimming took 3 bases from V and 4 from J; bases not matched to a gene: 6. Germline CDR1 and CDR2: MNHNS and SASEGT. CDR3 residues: CASSEGTSGAIYEQYF. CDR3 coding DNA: TGTGCCAGCAGTGAGGGGACTAGCGGGGCCATTTACGAGCAGTACTTC.

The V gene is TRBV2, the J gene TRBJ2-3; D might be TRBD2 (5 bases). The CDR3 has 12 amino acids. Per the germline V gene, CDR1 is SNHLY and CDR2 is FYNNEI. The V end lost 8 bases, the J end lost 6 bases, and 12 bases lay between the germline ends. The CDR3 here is CASRDLEDTQYF. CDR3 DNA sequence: TGTGCCAGCCGGGATCTGGAGGATACGCAGTATTTT.